This T cell receptor (beta chain) was obtained from a study of blood T cell repertoires in COVID-19. V was clipped by 2 bases and J by 8 bases, with 14 bases between them. CDR3 length: 15 residues. CDR1 and CDR2 from the germline V gene are SGHRS and YFSETQ. Methods used by the authors: Cell counts per sample came from amplifying reference gene primers. Only in-frame clones appear in the TCRdb table, and some are missing; sequencing was by immunoSEQ multiplex PCR. The V and J calls and clone size come from that table; D and trimming were worked out from the DNA. The table includes roughly 390,000 clones, 75% to 90% detected once.

The J gene is TRBJ1-6, the V gene TRBV5-1; D is perhaps TRBD1 (5 bases). Sequenced material: peripheral blood. The sequence came from a young woman with acute or convalescent COVID-19. The CDR3 DNA reads TGCGCCAGCAGCTTTGCGGGGCAGACCGATTCACCCCTCCACTTT. Translation: CASSFAGQTDSPLHF.